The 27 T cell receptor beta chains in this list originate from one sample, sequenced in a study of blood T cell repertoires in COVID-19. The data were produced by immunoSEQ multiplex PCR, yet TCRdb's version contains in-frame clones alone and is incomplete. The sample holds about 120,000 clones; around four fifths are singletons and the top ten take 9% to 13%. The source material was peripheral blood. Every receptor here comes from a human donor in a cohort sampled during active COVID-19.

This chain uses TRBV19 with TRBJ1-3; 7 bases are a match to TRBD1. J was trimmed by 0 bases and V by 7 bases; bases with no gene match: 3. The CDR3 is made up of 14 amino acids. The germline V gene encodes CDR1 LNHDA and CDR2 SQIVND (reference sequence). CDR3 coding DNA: TGTGCCAGTAAAGAGGGGGCCTCTGGAAACACCATATATTTT. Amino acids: CASKEGASGNTIYF.

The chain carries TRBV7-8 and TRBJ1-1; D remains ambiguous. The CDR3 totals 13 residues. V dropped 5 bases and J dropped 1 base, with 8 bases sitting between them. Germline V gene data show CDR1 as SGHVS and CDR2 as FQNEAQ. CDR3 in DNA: TGTGCCAGCAGCCGTGACAAGAACACTGAAGCTTTCTTT. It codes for CASSRDKNTEAFF.

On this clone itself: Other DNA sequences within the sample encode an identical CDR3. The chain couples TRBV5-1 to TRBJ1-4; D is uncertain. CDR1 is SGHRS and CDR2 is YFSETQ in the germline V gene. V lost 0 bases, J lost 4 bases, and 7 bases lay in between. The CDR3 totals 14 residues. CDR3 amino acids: CASSLGGGNEKLFF. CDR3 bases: TGCGCCAGCAGCTTGGGAGGAGGTAATGAAAAACTGTTTTTT. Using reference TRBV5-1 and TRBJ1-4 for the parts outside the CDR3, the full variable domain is KAGVTQTPRYLIKTRGQQVTLSCSPISGHRSVSWYQQTPGQGLQFLFEYFSETQRNKGNFPGRFSGRQFSNSRSEMNVSTLELGDSALYLCASSLGGGNEKLFFGSGTQLSVL.

The CDR3 nucleotides read TGTGCCAGCAGTTACCTCAGGGCCGGCGAGCAGTACTTC. Translating it yields CASSYLRAGEQYF. The chain combines TRBV6-5 with TRBJ2-7; a possible D gene is TRBD1 (5 bases). CDR1 and CDR2 (germline): MNHEY, SVGAGI. The CDR3 runs 13 residues. With 2 bases removed from V and 6 bases from J, the gap between germline ends came to 11 bases.

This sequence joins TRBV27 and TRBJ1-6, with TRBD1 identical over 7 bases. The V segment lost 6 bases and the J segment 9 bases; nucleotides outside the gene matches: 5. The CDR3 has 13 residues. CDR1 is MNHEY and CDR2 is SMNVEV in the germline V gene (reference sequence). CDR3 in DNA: TGTGCCAGCAGACGGGACAGTTTTTCACCCCTCCACTTT. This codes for CASRRDSFSPLHF.

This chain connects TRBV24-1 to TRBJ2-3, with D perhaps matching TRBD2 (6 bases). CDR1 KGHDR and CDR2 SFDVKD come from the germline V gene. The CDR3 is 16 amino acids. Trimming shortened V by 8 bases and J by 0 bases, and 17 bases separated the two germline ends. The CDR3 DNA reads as TGTGCCACCATCAAGGGAACGGGGACTAGCACAGATACGCAGTATTTT. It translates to CATIKGTGTSTDTQYF.

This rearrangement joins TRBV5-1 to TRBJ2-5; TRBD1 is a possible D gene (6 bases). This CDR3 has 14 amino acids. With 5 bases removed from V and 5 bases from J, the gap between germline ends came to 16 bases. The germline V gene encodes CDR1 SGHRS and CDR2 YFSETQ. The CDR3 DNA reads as TGCGCCAGCAGGAGGGACACCCTTGAGGAGACCCAGTACTTC. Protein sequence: CASRRDTLEETQYF.

The CDR3 loop is CASSQGQSKETQYF. CDR3 coding DNA: TGTGCCAGCAGCCAGGGACAGTCTAAAGAGACCCAGTACTTC. The V call is TRBV7-2, the J call TRBJ2-5, with 7 bases fitting TRBD1. CDR3 length equals 14 residues. The V segment lost 5 bases and the J segment 3 bases; nucleotides outside the gene matches: 6. The V gene's germline CDR1 is SGHTA and CDR2 FQGNSA.

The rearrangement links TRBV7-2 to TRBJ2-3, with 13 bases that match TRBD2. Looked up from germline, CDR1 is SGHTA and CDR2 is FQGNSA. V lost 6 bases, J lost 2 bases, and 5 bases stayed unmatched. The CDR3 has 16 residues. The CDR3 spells CASRLAGGPNTDTQYF. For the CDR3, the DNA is TGTGCCAGCAGACTAGCGGGGGGGCCGAACACAGATACGCAGTATTTT. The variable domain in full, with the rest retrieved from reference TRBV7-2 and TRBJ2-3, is GAGVSQSPSNKVTEKGKDVELRCDPISGHTALYWYRQSLGQGLEFLIYFQGNSAPDKSGLPSDRFSAERTGGSVSTLTIQRTQQEDSAVYLCASRLAGGPNTDTQYFGPGTRLTVL.

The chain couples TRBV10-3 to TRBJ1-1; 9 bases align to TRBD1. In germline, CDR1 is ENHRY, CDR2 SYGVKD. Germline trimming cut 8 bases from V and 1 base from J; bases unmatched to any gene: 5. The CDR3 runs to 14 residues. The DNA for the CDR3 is TGTGCCATCCGGGACAGGGTAGGGAACACTGAAGCTTTCTTT. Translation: CAIRDRVGNTEAFF.

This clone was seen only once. CDR3 DNA: TGTGCCAGCAGCTGGGGACAGGGAAGCTCCTACGAGCAGTACTTC. This gives the protein CASSWGQGSSYEQYF. This chain links TRBV5-5 with TRBJ2-7, with TRBD1 matching over 9 bases. This CDR3 is 15 amino acids long. Trimming removed 3 bases from V and 0 bases from J; junction bases left unmatched: 4. The germline gives CDR1 SGHKS, CDR2 YYEKEE (reference sequence).

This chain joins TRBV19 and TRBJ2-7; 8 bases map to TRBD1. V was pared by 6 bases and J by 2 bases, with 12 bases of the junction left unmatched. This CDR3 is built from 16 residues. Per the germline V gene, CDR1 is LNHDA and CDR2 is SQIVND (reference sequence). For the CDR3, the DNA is TGTGCCAGTAGCCAAGACGCGGGACAGGCCGCCTACGAGCAGTACTTC. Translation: CASSQDAGQAAYEQYF.

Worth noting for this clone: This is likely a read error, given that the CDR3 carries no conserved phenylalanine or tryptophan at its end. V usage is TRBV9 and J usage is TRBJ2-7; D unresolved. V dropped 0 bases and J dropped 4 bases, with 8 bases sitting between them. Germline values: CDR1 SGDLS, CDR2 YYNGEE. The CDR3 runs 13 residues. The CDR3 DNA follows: TGTGCCAGCAGCGTAGCCCCAGGATACGAGCAGTACTTA. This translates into CASSVAPGYEQYL.

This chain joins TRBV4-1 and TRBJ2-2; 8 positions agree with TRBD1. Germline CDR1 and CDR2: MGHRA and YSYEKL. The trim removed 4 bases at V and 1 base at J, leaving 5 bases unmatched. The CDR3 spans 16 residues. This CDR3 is CASSLDRGRNTGELFF. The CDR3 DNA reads TGCGCCAGCAGCCTTGACAGGGGCCGGAACACCGGGGAGCTGTTTTTT.

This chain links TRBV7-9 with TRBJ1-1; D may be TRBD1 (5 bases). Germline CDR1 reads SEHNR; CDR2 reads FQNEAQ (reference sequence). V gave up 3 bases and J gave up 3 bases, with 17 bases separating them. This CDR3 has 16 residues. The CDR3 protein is CASSFRQGGPDTEAFF. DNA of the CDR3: TGTGCCAGCAGCTTTAGGCAGGGAGGGCCGGACACTGAAGCTTTCTTT.

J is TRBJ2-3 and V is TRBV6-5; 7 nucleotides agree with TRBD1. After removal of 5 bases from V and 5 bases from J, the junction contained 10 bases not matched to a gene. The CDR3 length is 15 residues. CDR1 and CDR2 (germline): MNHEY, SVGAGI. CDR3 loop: CASSKRQGRGDTQYF. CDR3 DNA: TGTGCCAGCAGTAAACGACAGGGCCGAGGAGATACGCAGTATTTT.

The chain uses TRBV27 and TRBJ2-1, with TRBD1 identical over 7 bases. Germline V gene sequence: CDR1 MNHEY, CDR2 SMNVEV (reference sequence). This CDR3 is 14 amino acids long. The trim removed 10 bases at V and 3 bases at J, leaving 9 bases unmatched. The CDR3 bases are TGTGCCAACCACCGGGACAGCATCTACAATGAGCAGTTCTTC. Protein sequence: CANHRDSIYNEQFF.

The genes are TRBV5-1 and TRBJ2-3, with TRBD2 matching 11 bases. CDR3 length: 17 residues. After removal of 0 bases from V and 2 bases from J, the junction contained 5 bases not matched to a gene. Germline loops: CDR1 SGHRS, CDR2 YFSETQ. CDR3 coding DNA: TGCGCCAGCAGCTTGGCCGGGACTAGCGGACCCACAGATACGCAGTATTTT. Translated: CASSLAGTSGPTDTQYF.

CDR3 residues: CASSFGPPEGGYTF. CDR3 nucleotide sequence: TGTGCCAGCAGCTTTGGCCCCCCGGAGGGTGGCTACACCTTC. The genes are TRBV14 and TRBJ1-2; D remains ambiguous. CDR1 and CDR2 from the germline V gene are SGHDN and FVKESK. This CDR3 comprises 14 residues. Trimming took off 5 bases at V and 7 bases at J, with 17 bases between the two ends.

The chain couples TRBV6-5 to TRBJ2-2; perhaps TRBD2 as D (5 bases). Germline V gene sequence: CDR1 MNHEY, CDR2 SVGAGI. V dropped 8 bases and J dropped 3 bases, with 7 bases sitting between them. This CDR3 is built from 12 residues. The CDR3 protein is CASAGYTGELFF. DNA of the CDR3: TGTGCCAGCGCGGGTTACACCGGGGAGCTGTTTTTT.

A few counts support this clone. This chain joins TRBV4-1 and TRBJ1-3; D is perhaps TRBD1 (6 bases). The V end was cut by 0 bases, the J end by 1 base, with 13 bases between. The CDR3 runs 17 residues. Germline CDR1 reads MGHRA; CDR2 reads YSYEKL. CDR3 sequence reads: CASSQEVGATSGNTIYF. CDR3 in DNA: TGCGCCAGCAGCCAAGAGGTGGGGGCAACGTCTGGAAACACCATATATTTT.

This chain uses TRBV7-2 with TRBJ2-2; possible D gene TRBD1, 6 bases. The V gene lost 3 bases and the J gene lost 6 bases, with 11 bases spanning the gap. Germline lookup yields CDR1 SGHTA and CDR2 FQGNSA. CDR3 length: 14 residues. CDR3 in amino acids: CASSFNPGAGELFF. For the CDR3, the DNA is TGTGCCAGCAGCTTCAATCCAGGGGCCGGGGAGCTGTTTTTT.

The CDR3 protein is CASSSGQGDEKLFF. The CDR3 DNA follows: TGCGCCAGCAGCTCGGGACAGGGGGATGAAAAACTGTTTTTT. This chain joins TRBV5-1 and TRBJ1-4; 11 bases map to TRBD1. J gave up 6 bases and V 3 bases, and 1 base lay outside the gene matches. The CDR3 is 14 amino acids. Germline V CDR1 and CDR2: SGHRS, YFSETQ.

CDR3 sequence reads: CASSLAGGGTYGYTF. The CDR3 nucleotides read TGTGCCAGCAGCTTGGCGGGAGGCGGGACCTATGGCTACACCTTC. The chain joins TRBV5-4 to TRBJ1-2; possibly TRBD1 for D (5 bases). CDR3 length: 15 residues. Germline values: CDR1 SGHNT, CDR2 YYREEE (reference sequence). The ends were cut back, 0 bases at V and 4 bases at J, with 13 bases in the middle.

CDR3 sequence (DNA): TGTGCCAGCAGGACGACAGGGACTAATTCACCCCTCCACTTT. It is translated as CASRTTGTNSPLHF. The chain carries TRBV6-5 and TRBJ1-6, with 7 bases that match TRBD1. CDR3 length: 14 amino acids. Per the germline V gene, CDR1 is MNHEY and CDR2 is SVGAGI. V gave up 6 bases and J gave up 6 bases; unmatched junction bases: 5.

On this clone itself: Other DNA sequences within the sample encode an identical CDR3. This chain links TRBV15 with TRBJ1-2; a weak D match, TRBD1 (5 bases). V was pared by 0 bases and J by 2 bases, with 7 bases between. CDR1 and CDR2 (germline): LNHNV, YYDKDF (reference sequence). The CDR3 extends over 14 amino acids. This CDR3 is CATSRDRGNYGYTF. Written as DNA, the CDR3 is TGTGCCACCAGCAGAGATCGGGGGAACTATGGCTACACCTTC.

CDR3 in DNA: TGCAGCGTTCGTAAACCCGGACAGGGGGGGACTGAAGCTTTCTTT. It yields the protein CSVRKPGQGGTEAFF. This chain connects TRBV29-1 to TRBJ1-1; 10 bases are a match to TRBD1. CDR1 SQVTM and CDR2 ANQGSEA come from the germline V gene. The CDR3 covers 15 residues. The V segment lost 5 bases and the J segment 5 bases; nucleotides outside the gene matches: 11.